Below, 17 T cell receptor beta chains from the same sample are listed, as sequenced in a study of spatial heterogeneity in lung cancer (dated by TCRdb to 2018 to 2020). The sample's time point, from its label and the paper: sample taken at primary tumor resection. TCR sequencing used whole RNA extracted from tumor and nontumor lung tissue, or from cryopreserved PBMC samples, without cell sorting. Receptor amplification or capture employed 5' RACE. For sequencing, a NextSeq 500 was employed. TCRdb applied fastp at Q25 and MiXCR to the public reads, then kept only in-frame beta chains. Every distinct CDR3 protein forms one entry, paired with its most common genes and DNA. For this sample there are 10,000 or so distinct CDR3 sequences; 5% to 6.5% appear just once. Over 20% of the sample is held by the ten biggest clonotypes. The sample here was PBMCs, taken at surgery. These receptors were collected from a male donor with early-stage non-small cell lung cancer.

This clonotype was detected many times. J is TRBJ2-6 and V is TRBV28; D unresolved. Germline CDR1 MDHEN, CDR2 SYDVKM. V lost 8 bases and J lost 1, with 9 bases in between. This CDR3 is built from 14 residues. Here the CDR3 DNA reads TGTGCCAGCTGTCATAGGTCTGGGGCCAACGTCCTGACTTTC. It specifies CASCHRSGANVLTF.

This clonotype is medium-sized in the sample. The chain links TRBV5-1 to TRBJ1-6; maybe TRBD1 (5 bases). The ends were cut back, 4 bases at V and 6 bases at J, with 11 bases in the middle. CDR1 and CDR2 (germline): SGHRS, YFSETQ. The CDR3 is 14 residues long. The CDR3 sequence: CASSPGGSNSPLHF. CDR3 coding DNA: TGCGCCAGCAGCCCGGGGGGTTCTAATTCACCCCTCCACTTT.

This clonotype was counted ten times or more. This chain joins TRBV7-2 and TRBJ2-4; no reliable D call. Trimming pared 2 bases from V and 9 bases from J, leaving 8 bases between. The CDR3 consists of 12 residues. CDR1 and CDR2 from the germline V gene are SGHTA and FQGNSA. In nucleotides, the CDR3 is TGTGCCAGCAGCTTAAACCCCAGCATTCAGTACTTC. This encodes CASSLNPSIQYF.

Only a few counts were recorded for this clonotype. The chain links TRBV20-1 to TRBJ2-7; a possible D gene is TRBD2 (5 bases). Germline V gene sequence: CDR1 DFQATT, CDR2 SNEGSKA (reference sequence). The CDR3 runs to 15 residues. V lost 0 bases and J 0 bases, leaving 12 bases between the germline ends. Written as DNA, the CDR3 is TGCAGTGCTAGAGATCCGTTGGGGAGCTCCTACGAGCAGTACTTC. Translating gives CSARDPLGSSYEQYF.

A single count supports this clonotype. V usage is TRBV10-3 and J usage is TRBJ1-2, with D maybe TRBD1 (6 bases). CDR3 size: 16 residues. V was clipped by 8 bases and J by 0 bases, with 19 bases between them. The germline V gene has CDR1 ENHRY and CDR2 SYGVKD. CDR3 in DNA: TGTGCCATCTACCAATCGGACAGAGCGTCTAACTATGGCTACACCTTC. This codes for CAIYQSDRASNYGYTF.

This clonotype occurred many times. CDR3 coding DNA: TGTGCCAGCAGCCCTCCCCTTGGCACAGATACGCAGTATTTT. Amino acids: CASSPPLGTDTQYF. J is TRBJ2-3 and V is TRBV14; D unresolved. Germline CDR1 and CDR2: SGHDN and FVKESK. Trimming stripped 4 bases from V and 1 base from J, with 9 bases between. The CDR3 is 14 residues long.

In this sample, this clonotype turned up many times. The rearrangement uses TRBV20-1 and TRBJ2-7, with D unresolved. Germline V gives CDR1 DFQATT, CDR2 SNEGSKA (reference sequence). This CDR3 comprises 11 residues. V dropped 0 bases and J dropped 4 bases, with 4 bases sitting between them. The CDR3 sequence: CSARDLYEQYF. The CDR3 DNA reads as TGCAGTGCTAGAGATCTTTACGAGCAGTACTTC.

This clonotype is medium-sized. The chain links TRBV25-1 to TRBJ2-3; D may be TRBD1 (5 bases). The CDR3 extends over 16 amino acids. V lost 2 bases, J lost 5 bases, and 17 bases lay in between. Germline CDR1 is MGHDK and CDR2 is SYGVNS. The CDR3 here is CASSEGAGRERDTQYF. CDR3 sequence (DNA): TGTGCCAGCAGTGAAGGGGCAGGAAGGGAACGAGATACGCAGTATTTT.

This clonotype showed up many times. V is TRBV5-1 and J is TRBJ1-2; D is possibly TRBD1 (5 bases). The CDR3 runs 15 residues. Germline assignment: CDR1 SGHRS and CDR2 YFSETQ. V lost 0 bases to trimming and J lost 8 bases, with 17 bases between them. In nucleotides, the CDR3 is TGCGCCAGCAGCTTGGCCGTGCCCAGGGTGGACGGCTACACCTTC. Protein product: CASSLAVPRVDGYTF.

CDR3 loop: CASSFEGDTQYF. CDR3 sequence (DNA): TGTGCCAGCAGCTTCGAGGGAGATACGCAGTATTTT. V usage is TRBV11-2 and J usage is TRBJ2-3; a weak D match, TRBD2 (5 bases). This CDR3 contains 12 residues. Germline V gene data show CDR1 as SGHAT and CDR2 as FQNNGV. V was pared by 3 bases and J by 5 bases, with 6 bases between.

V usage is TRBV20-1 and J usage is TRBJ2-1, with 9 bases aligning to TRBD2. Looked up from germline, CDR1 is DFQATT and CDR2 is SNEGSKA (reference sequence). CDR3 size: 12 residues. Trimming cost V 6 bases and J 6 bases; bases outside gene matches: 3. The CDR3 DNA reads as TGCAGTGCCCTGACTAGCGGCAATGAGCAGTTCTTC. Translation: CSALTSGNEQFF.

This clonotype was observed many times. The genes are TRBV11-2 and TRBJ2-7, with a tentative D call TRBD1 (7 bases). Trimming cost V 5 bases and J 6 bases, with 11 bases left between them. CDR1 and CDR2 from the germline V gene are SGHAT and FQNNGV. This CDR3 is 12 amino acids long. In DNA, the CDR3 is TGTGCCAGCAGCCGCGGGACAGTCGAGCAGTACTTC. Translated, it gives CASSRGTVEQYF. The full variable domain, completed using reference TRBV11-2 and TRBJ2-7, is EAGVAQSPRYKIIEKRQSVAFWCNPISGHATLYWYQQILGQGPKLLIQFQNNGVVDDSQLPKDRFSAERLKGVDSTLKIQPAKLEDSAVYLCASSRGTVEQYFGPGTRLTVT.

This clonotype appeared many times. The chain has TRBV11-2 and TRBJ1-5; no definite D call. The CDR3 covers 13 residues. Germline CDR1 is SGHAT and CDR2 is FQNNGV. V lost 2 bases, J lost 6 bases, and 8 bases lay in between. Written as DNA, the CDR3 is TGTGCCAGCAGCTTACTACAGTCTCAGCCCCAGCATTTT. As protein: CASSLLQSQPQHF. Drawing the rest from reference TRBV11-2 and TRBJ1-5, the complete variable domain is EAGVAQSPRYKIIEKRQSVAFWCNPISGHATLYWYQQILGQGPKLLIQFQNNGVVDDSQLPKDRFSAERLKGVDSTLKIQPAKLEDSAVYLCASSLLQSQPQHFGDGTRLSIL.

The V and J genes are TRBV7-2 and TRBJ2-5; tentatively, D is TRBD1 (6 bases). Deletions cut 1 base from V and 3 bases from J, with 9 bases between. The CDR3 extends over 14 amino acids. The germline gives CDR1 SGHTA, CDR2 FQGNSA. This chain's CDR3 is CASSLVQGEETQYF. CDR3 DNA: TGTGCCAGCAGCTTAGTACAGGGAGAAGAGACCCAGTACTTC.

In its sample, this clonotype is medium-sized. V is TRBV28 and J is TRBJ2-7, with D possibly being TRBD1 (5 bases). The CDR3 is 15 residues long. The ends were cut back, 1 base at V and 5 bases at J, with 15 bases in the middle. CDR1 MDHEN and CDR2 SYDVKM come from the germline V gene. The CDR3 spells CASSLYRQGRDEQYF. CDR3 nucleotides: TGTGCCAGCAGTTTATACAGGCAGGGAAGGGACGAGCAGTACTTC.

This clonotype was found many times. The CDR3 loop reads CATRTGGNLETQYF. The CDR3 region has the DNA TGTGCCACACGGACAGGGGGCAACTTGGAGACCCAGTACTTC. This sequence joins TRBV7-2 and TRBJ2-5; TRBD1 matches 11 bases. The CDR3 totals 14 residues. V was pared by 10 bases and J by 5 bases, with 9 bases of the junction left unmatched. From germline, CDR1 is SGHTA and CDR2 FQGNSA.

This clonotype was detected ten times or more. The gene calls are TRBV6-6 and TRBJ2-1, with no clear D. CDR3 length: 14 residues. CDR1 is MNHNY and CDR2 is SVGAGI in the germline V gene (reference sequence). V was shortened by 0 bases and J by 2 bases, with 5 bases between the two germline ends. The CDR3 is CASSYSSTYNEQFF. In DNA form, the CDR3 reads TGTGCCAGCAGTTACTCGAGTACCTACAATGAGCAGTTCTTC.